What follows describes a single T cell receptor beta chain. Its antigen is unidentified. This sample stems from a study of CD8+CD57+ T cells in acquired aplastic anemia. In the study overall: Across the sorted CD4+ and CD8+ cells, DNA amounts averaged roughly 3 ug. Findings of the study overall: Levels of CD8+ Simpson's diversity were not significantly distinct in patients versus controls.

CDR1 is SGHDN, CDR2 FVKESK, per germline. V was shortened by 8 bases and J by 9 bases, with 23 bases between the two germline ends. The CDR3 contains 15 residues. Only patients with CD8+CD57+ cell expansion on flow cytometry were chosen for sequencing. Severe acquired aplastic anemia was present in all patients. Genomic DNA constituted the template upon which TCR beta VDJ and CDR3 profiling was performed. Each CDR3 protein gets one entry after TCRdb re-called the reads with MiXCR. Altogether 170,000 or so distinct CDR3 sequences are present, less than 50% being singletons, with the ten largest covering more than 30%.

Sequencing was carried out using sorted CD4+, CD8+, or CD8+CD57+ T cells (not recorded which) from PBMCs. The genes are TRBV14 and TRBJ2-1; D gene unclear. The sequence derives from a human donor with aplastic anemia. DNA for the CDR3: TGTGCCAGCTCGGAACTGGCCGATATTAACGTTGAGCAGTTCTTC. This codes for CASSELADINVEQFF.